The sequence of this TCR beta chain was determined in a study of blood T cell repertoires in COVID-19. Study-wide background: T cells, B-cell-depleted T cells, or PBMCs provided the cDNA or gDNA that served as material.

Original analysis: For nucleated cells, counts were estimated from reference gene primer amplification. Sequencing was performed with immunoSEQ multiplex PCR; in TCRdb, only in-frame clones are kept and a portion is missing. D and trimming come from the DNA, and the V and J calls and clone size come from that table. The table records roughly 59,000 clones, roughly 81% of them present only once. The CDR3 is made up of 18 amino acids. The V gene's germline CDR1 is SGHTS and CDR2 YDEGEE. Trimming cost V 0 bases and J 1 base, with 14 bases left between them. The chain joins TRBV5-8 to TRBJ1-6; perhaps TRBD1 as D (6 bases). Input material: peripheral blood. The TCR was taken from an elderly man with acute or convalescent COVID-19. The CDR3 nucleotides are TGTGCCAGCAGCTTGGCAGGGGTTTGGAGATCCTATAATTCACCCCTCCACTTT. This gives the protein CASSLAGVWRSYNSPLHF.